This T cell receptor (beta chain) derives from a study of regulatory T cells in long-lasting Graves disease (dated by TCRdb to the early 2020s). For the wider study: Antithyroid drugs had been taken for less than 3 months by newly diagnosed Graves' disease patients. Patients with persistent Graves' disease were compared with patients with newly diagnosed Graves' disease using TCR sequencing and RNA sequencing of peripheral blood. The study was registered as a clinical trial and conducted in China. A total of around 35 samples underwent TCR sequencing, from about 13 patients with persistent Graves' disease and some 20 patients with newly diagnosed Graves' disease.

V and J are trimmed by 5 bases and 3 bases, and the gene matches miss 12 bases of the junction. The CDR3 runs 16 residues from the cysteine to the phenylalanine. This entry keeps only the CDR3 DNA: 48 bases, framed from base 1. The label giving this sample's time point can be read as: newly diagnosed GD, antithyroid drugs for less than 3 months. For both TCR sequencing and RNA sequencing, RNA was extracted from PBMCs in TRIzol. The diagnosis of Graves' disease followed American Thyroid Association guidelines. Recruitment of patients was carried out at an endocrinology department in Xi'an, China. From each patient, 8 to 10 milliliters of peripheral blood was collected into an EDTA anticoagulant tube. Ficoll Paque Plus density gradient separation was used to isolate PBMCs, and no further T cell sorting was performed. An Agilent 2100 Bioanalyzer and agarose gel were used to check RNA quality, and a NanoDrop 2000 was used to measure RNA concentration.

This clonotype was observed at least ten times. No cognate antigen has been identified for it. The sample holds no much larger clone one base away, and base qualities are not on file. The method behind the library was multiplex PCR. TCRdb names Illumina HiSeq 4000 as the instrument used. CDR3 regions were amplified by Arm-PCR with iRepertoire HTBI primers to construct TCR beta libraries. Before sequencing, the PCR products underwent gel purification. Processing in the source paper ran as follows. A total of 62 TRBV and under 15 TRBJ segments were identified across samples and were used for gene usage analysis of CDR3 amino acid clonotypes. Filtered high-quality paired reads were merged into contigs using COPE and FqMerger. BLAST was used to align contigs to IMGT TRBV, TRBD and TRBJ reference genes, with CDR3 defined following IMGT. Any clonotype with a frequency above 0.1% was classified as a highly expanded clone. Shannon entropy was used to measure repertoire diversity, and the Gini coefficient was used to measure V-J evenness. A clonotype was considered public if more than one individual shared it. TCRdb itself trimmed the public reads at Q25 with fastp, ran MiXCR and retained productive beta chains. Every distinct CDR3 protein forms one entry, paired with its most common genes and DNA. The V and J calls, along with clone size, are taken from TCRdb and not from the paper's own processing. The sample table holds about 350,000 distinct CDR3 sequences, of which around 15% were seen once. Together, the top ten hold roughly 27% of the sample.

Results the study describes overall, beyond this receptor: Sequencing and analysis were limited to the TCR beta chain. The authors acknowledged the small sample size as a limitation that may reduce accuracy. Only peripheral blood was studied, because thyroid tissue, the primary lesion, was inaccessible. Persistent disease showed preferential use of TRBV28, TRBJ1-2 and TRBJ2-5, whereas newly diagnosed disease favored TRBV20-1 and TRBJ2-1. Persistent Graves' disease patients showed lower TCR Shannon entropy and fewer highly expanded clones than newly diagnosed patients, suggesting clonal expansion. More public clonotypes were shared among persistent patients (under 3,000) than among newly diagnosed patients (roughly 1,000).

This sample was shared with a second study, whose subject was T cells in Graves' hyperthyroidism and ophthalmopathy. As the second paper documents: Stable Graves' hyperthyroidism was defined as the absence of progression to ophthalmopathy over 18 months of follow-up. Hyperthyroidism patients were aged 18 to 65 years and newly diagnosed, with disease duration of less than 2 months. Patients with uncontrolled infections, other autoimmune diseases, pregnancy or lactation were excluded. Diagnoses relied on clinical symptoms, serum thyroxine and TRAb, thyroid ultrasound and orbital computed tomography. The first round of RT-PCR for the TCR CDR3 was performed with the HTBI primer set and the Qiagen OneStep RT-PCR kit. Most expanded thyroid clonotypes (frequency above 0.001) were also found in blood, which suggests that blood repertoires may mirror thyroid immune responses. In cross-validation, a model built on a 13 V-J signature told ophthalmopathy apart from stable hyperthyroidism with under 90% sensitivity and about 81% specificity, and in testing the same model reached 80%/75%. In validation, progression to ophthalmopathy was predicted by the model with about 70% sensitivity and 72.22% specificity, a median of about 6 months before onset. TCR V-J signatures able to tell the groups apart were searched for in a discovery cohort of around 95 patients, of whom 43 had Graves' ophthalmopathy and about 55 had stable Graves' hyperthyroidism. Whether ophthalmopathy could be predicted prospectively was tested in an independent validation cohort made up of some 20 hyperthyroidism patients plus 17 patients who later progressed to ophthalmopathy. The approximately 97 discovery patients were randomly divided into training and test sets at a 7:3 ratio. Thyroid tissue and blood T-cell repertoires from six or seven Graves' hyperthyroidism patients were also compared in the study. Once sampling was done, hyperthyroidism patients were given methimazole at a starting dose of 30 mg daily, whereas ophthalmopathy patients were given high-dose intravenous methylprednisolone. Libraries were constructed in a second round of multiplex PCR, after which size selection and purification were carried out. Libraries were sequenced paired-end with 100 bp reads on an Illumina HiSeq2000. SOAPnuke was used to process the raw data, throwing out any read that contained adapters or uncalled bases, had a mean Phred below 15, or lacked an exact constant-primer or identifier match. COPE v1.2.5 was used to merge the high-quality paired reads, and each unique nucleotide sequence was defined as a clonotype. MiTCR v1.1 was used to align the clonotypes against IMGT TRBV, TRBD and TRBJ reference segments. Analysis was restricted to V-J combinations with a frequency above 0.0001, which covered about 99% of repertoires. The TCS score was defined as F50 (clonal expansion) divided by E x V (chaos), with BLOSUM62-based TCRdist calculated between CDR3 peptides within each V-J. Welch's t-statistics and random forest reduced roughly 540 V-J features to roughly 13, which were used in a naive Bayes classifier (R e1071). Sample size was not statistically predetermined, and blinding of investigators to group allocation was not performed. According to the paper, TCR Vbeta CDR3 sequencing was carried out on some 140 peripheral blood samples, which came from 40 to 45 ophthalmopathy, 70 to 80 hyperthyroidism and roughly 17 progressor patients.

The V gene is TRBV12-3 or TRBV12-4 and the J gene is TRBJ1-1; TRBD1 lines up with 7 middle nucleotides. The TCR originated in a man in his forties or fifties with Graves disease. Donor details come from another sample of the same person, matched by shared clones. The starting material was peripheral blood mononuclear cells (PBMCs), obtained at new diagnosis, from a patient treated with antithyroid drugs. Here the CDR3 is given as CASSKLYRQGYTEAFF. The sequenced DNA is TGTGCCAGCAGTAAGCTTTATCGACAGGGTTACACTGAAGCTTTCTTT.